This TCR beta chain was recovered during a study of identical twins. On this clonotype itself: Its antigen is unidentified.

Whole-study results and caveats: Excess low generation probability was seen in twin-shared out-of-frame alpha sequences. There is a chance that invariant MAIT and iNKT cells partially muddied zero-insertion analyses. The analysis was cross-sectional rather than longitudinal within donors.

Germline-derived CDR1 and CDR2 are SGHDT and YYEEEE. This CDR3 is built from 13 residues. V lost 7 bases, J lost 7 bases, and 14 bases lay in between. Template switching created a universal primer site, and the cDNA included unique molecular identifiers. TCRdb redid the calling of the 5' RACE reads with MiXCR, one entry per CDR3 protein. The data hold roughly 250,000 distinct CDR3 sequences, with 11% to 15% observed a single time. Sequencing input: memory (CD45RO+) T cells sorted from blood. V is TRBV5-6 and J is TRBJ2-2, with D perhaps TRBD1 or TRBD2 (6 bases each). This receptor was obtained from a woman under 30 in good health. CDR3 amino acids: CASEGGPGGELFF. In nucleotides, the CDR3 is TGTGCCAGCGAAGGGGGGCCGGGCGGGGAGCTGTTTTTT.